These 19 T cell receptor beta chains came from one sample sequenced in a study of post-analysis software for immune sequencing data. These receptors have no known antigen. Regarding the study as a whole: Patients carried several TRBV segments more frequently than controls did, and TRBV5-6, TRBV5-1 and TRBV20-1 were among them.

Prepared libraries of TCR beta cDNA carried unique molecular identifiers. MiXCR was run by TCRdb on the PCR reads, yielding one entry per CDR3 protein. The table shows hundreds of thousands of distinct CDR3 sequences, with 25% to 30% occurring only once. Sample: blood. These receptors were obtained from a girl aged 10-17 years with multiple sclerosis.

This clonotype was observed a handful of times. The chain combines TRBV27 with TRBJ2-1; D might be TRBD1 (6 bases). The CDR3 has 15 amino acids. V was shortened by 6 bases and J by 4 bases, with 16 bases between the two germline ends. Germline-derived CDR1 and CDR2 are MNHEY and SMNVEV (reference sequence). CDR3 region: CASRLTGTNYNEQFF. For the CDR3, the DNA is TGTGCCAGCAGACTAACAGGGACGAATTACAATGAGCAGTTCTTC.

The chain links TRBV21-1 to TRBJ2-4; TRBD2 is the table's D call, not checked against the DNA. TRBV21-1 is a documented pseudogene. The CDR3 spans 21 residues. The CDR3: CASSKVRAPTLPWVGKNIQYF. In DNA form, the CDR3 reads TGTGCCAGCAGCAAAGTGAGGGCACCCACATTGCCCTGGGTAGGCAAAAACATTCAGTACTTC.

The genes are TRBV7-2 and TRBJ2-1; TRBD1 matches 9 bases. CDR3 length: 15 amino acids. Per germline, CDR1 SGHTA and CDR2 FQGNSA. Trimming at V came to 3 bases and at J to 3 bases, leaving 3 bases not matched to a gene. DNA for the CDR3: TGTGCCAGCAGCTTCCGGGACAGGGTCTACAATGAGCAGTTCTTC. It yields the protein CASSFRDRVYNEQFF.

This clonotype was counted a few times. J is TRBJ2-3 and V is TRBV20-1, with D unresolved. This CDR3 contains 15 residues. CDR1 is DFQATT, CDR2 SNEGSKA, per germline (reference sequence). The germline V and J ends were trimmed by 0 bases and 1 base, with 11 bases remaining between them. In nucleotides, the CDR3 is TGCAGTGCTAGAGACTCACCGCCGGGCACAGATACGCAGTATTTT. It specifies CSARDSPPGTDTQYF.

V is TRBV28 and J is TRBJ2-3; D may correspond to TRBD1 or TRBD2 (5 bases each). This CDR3 has 15 residues. Germline lookup yields CDR1 MDHEN and CDR2 SYDVKM. Trimming took 4 bases from V and 4 from J, leaving 15 bases between them. This chain's CDR3 is CASSYEGLVPDTQYF. CDR3 nucleotide sequence: TGTGCCAGCAGTTATGAGGGGCTCGTCCCAGATACGCAGTATTTT.

This clonotype was observed a few times. One end of the junction varies from germline; a read error may be responsible. The chain is built from TRBV6-5 and TRBJ2-5; 8 bases are shared with TRBD1. The germline V gene encodes CDR1 MNHEY and CDR2 SVGAGI. The CDR3 sequence is 13 residues long. The CDR3, as DNA: TGTGCCAGCAATTACGACAGGGGAGAGACCCAGTACTTC. This gives the protein CASNYDRGETQYF.

The chain is built from TRBV7-3 and TRBJ2-7; the D is unclear. Trimming left V 5 bases short and J 3 bases short, with 11 bases between. The CDR3 spans 13 residues. The germline V gene has CDR1 SGHTA and CDR2 FQGTGA. The CDR3: CASSPYPYYEQYF. The CDR3 region has the DNA TGTGCCAGCAGCCCGTACCCTTACTACGAGCAGTACTTC.

The J gene is TRBJ1-1, the V gene TRBV6-5, with 8 bases that match TRBD1. The CDR3 has 15 amino acids. V lost 6 bases to trimming and J lost 6 bases; unmatched junction nucleotides: 12. CDR1 and CDR2 (germline): MNHEY, SVGAGI. CDR3: CASREIQGASAEAFF. CDR3 coding DNA: TGTGCCAGCAGAGAAATCCAGGGGGCGTCTGCTGAAGCTTTCTTT.

The chain uses TRBV12-3 or TRBV12-4 and TRBJ2-2; D remains ambiguous. V was pared by 4 bases and J by 4 bases, with 10 bases between. CDR3 length equals 14 residues. CDR3 in amino acids: CASSSARATGELFF. In DNA form, the CDR3 reads TGTGCCAGCAGTTCCGCCCGCGCCACCGGGGAGCTGTTTTTT.

This clonotype was detected once. At one end the junction does not follow the germline gene, possibly because of a read error. The chain uses TRBV9 and TRBJ2-1, with 9 bases that match TRBD2. Germline assignment: CDR1 SGDLS and CDR2 YYNGEE. The CDR3 loop spans 16 amino acids. In DNA form, the CDR3 reads TGTGCTAGCAGCAAGTCCAGCGGGAGGACCTACAATGAGCAGTTCTTC. Residues: CASSKSSGRTYNEQFF.

The rearrangement joins TRBV11-2 to TRBJ2-7, with TRBD1 matching 9 bases. The CDR3 totals 14 residues. The V and J ends lost 5 bases and 3 bases, in that order; junction bases with no gene match: 5. Germline V gene sequence: CDR1 SGHAT, CDR2 FQNNGV. The CDR3 loop reads CASSTGTGNYEQYF. CDR3 nucleotide sequence: TGTGCCAGCAGCACGGGGACAGGGAACTACGAGCAGTACTTC.

In the case of this clonotype: A read error may be the cause here, since a much bigger clone is one base away. This chain connects TRBV27 to TRBJ2-1; no reliable D call. The germline V gene encodes CDR1 MNHEY and CDR2 SMNVEV (reference sequence). CDR3 size: 16 residues. For the CDR3, the DNA is TGTGTCAGCAGTGCCTCTCAAGCTTTAGTCCACAATGAGCAGTTCTTC. This gives the protein CVSSASQALVHNEQFF.

This clonotype was seen ten or more times. The gene calls are TRBV5-1 and TRBJ2-7; D is uncertain. The CDR3 covers 13 residues. Germline loops: CDR1 SGHRS, CDR2 YFSETQ. V dropped 0 bases and J dropped 6 bases, with 10 bases sitting between them. CDR3 sequence: CASSLGPDGEQYF. CDR3 coding DNA: TGCGCCAGCAGCTTGGGACCTGACGGCGAGCAGTACTTC.

The chain links TRBV13 to TRBJ2-3; TRBD2 agrees at 9 bases. The CDR3 runs to 18 residues. Germline values: CDR1 PRHDT, CDR2 FYEKMQ (reference sequence). Trimming removed 1 base from V and 1 base from J; junction bases left unmatched: 9. DNA of the CDR3: TGTGCCAGCAGCTTAGAGGGCGGGGGGGCCAGGGGCACAGATACGCAGTATTTT. This encodes CASSLEGGGARGTDTQYF.

The genes are TRBV3-1 and TRBJ2-5; D gene ambiguous. V was cut by 2 bases and J by 1 base, with 11 bases left in between. The germline V gene encodes CDR1 LGHDT and CDR2 YNNKEL (reference sequence). The CDR3 has 15 amino acids. As DNA, the CDR3 is TGTGCCAGCAGCCAATTCGCATCGGCCCAAGAGACCCAGTACTTC. It translates to CASSQFASAQETQYF.

The sample holds a few counts of this clonotype. This chain uses TRBV9 with TRBJ2-7, with 9 bases identical to TRBD2. The length of the CDR3 is 14 residues. The V gene's germline CDR1 is SGDLS and CDR2 YYNGEE. V shed 0 bases, J shed 6 bases, and the junction held 4 bases outside the gene matches. Written as DNA, the CDR3 is TGTGCCAGCAGCGTAGGGGGACTAGCAAGCGAGCAGTACTTC. Its protein product is CASSVGGLASEQYF.

The rearrangement links TRBV4-3 to TRBJ2-7; 10 positions match TRBD2. CDR3 size: 19 residues. V lost 0 bases and J lost 5; bases outside the gene matches: 16. Per germline, CDR1 LGHNA and CDR2 YSLEER. The CDR3 is CASSQEDGLAGDLNHEQYF. The CDR3 coding sequence is TGCGCCAGCAGCCAAGAAGACGGGCTAGCGGGAGACCTTAATCACGAGCAGTACTTC.

The gene calls are TRBV2 and TRBJ1-2, with D perhaps TRBD1 (5 bases). CDR3 length: 13 residues. Germline lookup yields CDR1 SNHLY and CDR2 FYNNEI. With 6 bases removed from V and 4 bases from J, the gap between germline ends came to 12 bases. The CDR3 DNA reads as TGTGCCAGCAGCGGAGGGGCTGCCTATGGCTACACCTTC. As protein: CASSGGAAYGYTF.

The chain is built from TRBV6-1 and TRBJ2-7; D remains ambiguous. Germline CDR1 MNHNS, CDR2 SASEGT. The CDR3 is made up of 12 amino acids. With 3 bases removed from V and 2 bases from J, the gap between germline ends came to 5 bases. The CDR3 loop is CASSEAPYEQYF. The CDR3 DNA sequence: TGTGCCAGCAGTGAGGCCCCCTACGAGCAGTACTTC.